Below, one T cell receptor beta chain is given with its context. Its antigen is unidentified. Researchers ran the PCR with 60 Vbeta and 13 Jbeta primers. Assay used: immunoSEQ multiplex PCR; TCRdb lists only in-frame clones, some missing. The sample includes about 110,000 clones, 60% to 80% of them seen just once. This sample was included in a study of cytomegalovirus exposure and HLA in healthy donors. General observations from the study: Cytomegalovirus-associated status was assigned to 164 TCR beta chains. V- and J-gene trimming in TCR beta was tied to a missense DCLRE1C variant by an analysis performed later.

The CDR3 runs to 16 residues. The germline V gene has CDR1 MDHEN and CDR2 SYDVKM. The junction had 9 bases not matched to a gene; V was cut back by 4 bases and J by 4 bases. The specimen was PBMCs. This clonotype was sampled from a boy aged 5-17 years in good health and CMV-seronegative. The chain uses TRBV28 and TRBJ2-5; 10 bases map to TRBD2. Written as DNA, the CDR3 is TGTGCCAGCAGTTCGGTAGCGGGAGGATTGGGAGAGACCCAGTACTTC. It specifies CASSSVAGGLGETQYF.